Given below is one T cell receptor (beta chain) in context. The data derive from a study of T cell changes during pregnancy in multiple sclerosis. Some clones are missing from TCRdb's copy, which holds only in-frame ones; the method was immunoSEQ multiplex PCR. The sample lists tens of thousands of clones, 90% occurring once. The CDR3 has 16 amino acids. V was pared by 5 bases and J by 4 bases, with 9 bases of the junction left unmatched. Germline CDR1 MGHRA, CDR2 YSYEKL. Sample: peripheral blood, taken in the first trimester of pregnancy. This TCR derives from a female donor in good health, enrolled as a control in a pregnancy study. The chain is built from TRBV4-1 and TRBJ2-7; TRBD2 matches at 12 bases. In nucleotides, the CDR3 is TGCGCCAGCAGCGGCAGCAATCTAGCGGGAGGGTACGAGCAGTACTTC. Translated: CASSGSNLAGGYEQYF.